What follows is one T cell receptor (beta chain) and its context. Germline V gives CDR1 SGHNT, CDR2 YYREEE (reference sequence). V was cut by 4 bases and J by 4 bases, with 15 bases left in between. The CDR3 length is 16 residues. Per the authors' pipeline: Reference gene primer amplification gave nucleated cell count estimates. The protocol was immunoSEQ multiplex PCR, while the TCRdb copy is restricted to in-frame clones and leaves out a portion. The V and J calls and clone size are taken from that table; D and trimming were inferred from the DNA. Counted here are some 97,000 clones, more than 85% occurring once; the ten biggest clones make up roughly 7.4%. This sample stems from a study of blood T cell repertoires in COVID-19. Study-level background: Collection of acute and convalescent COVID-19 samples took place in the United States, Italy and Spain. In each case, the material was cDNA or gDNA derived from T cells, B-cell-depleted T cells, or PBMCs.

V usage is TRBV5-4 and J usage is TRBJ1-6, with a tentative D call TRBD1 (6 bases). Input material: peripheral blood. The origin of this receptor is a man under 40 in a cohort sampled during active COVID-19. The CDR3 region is CASSALGGQYNSPLHF. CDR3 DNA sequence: TGTGCCAGCAGCGCTCTTGGGGGCCAATATAATTCACCCCTCCACTTT.